Included here is one T cell receptor beta chain sequence, with context. This same CDR3 is encoded by further DNA sequences in the sample. This sample is part of a study of blood T cell repertoires in COVID-19. Study-level background: From the United States, Italy and Spain came samples of acute and convalescent COVID-19. In each case, the material was cDNA or gDNA derived from T cells, B-cell-depleted T cells, or PBMCs.

In the original processing: By means of reference gene primer amplification, nucleated cell counts were estimated. Produced via immunoSEQ multiplex PCR; TCRdb's table is partial and in-frame only. From that table come the V and J calls and clone size; the DNA was used to work out D and trimming. This table has roughly 150,000 clones, around 80% appearing once. The CDR3 contains 15 residues. Unmatched junction bases numbered 4, after V lost 4 bases and J lost 5 bases. Germline CDR1 MNHEY, CDR2 SVGAGI. The chain couples TRBV6-5 to TRBJ2-5; 13 bases are a match to TRBD2. The receptor comes from a woman in her 70s who had recovered from COVID-19. Sample: peripheral blood. The CDR3: CASSWGLAGLETQYF. The DNA for the CDR3 is TGTGCCAGCAGTTGGGGACTAGCGGGATTGGAGACCCAGTACTTC.